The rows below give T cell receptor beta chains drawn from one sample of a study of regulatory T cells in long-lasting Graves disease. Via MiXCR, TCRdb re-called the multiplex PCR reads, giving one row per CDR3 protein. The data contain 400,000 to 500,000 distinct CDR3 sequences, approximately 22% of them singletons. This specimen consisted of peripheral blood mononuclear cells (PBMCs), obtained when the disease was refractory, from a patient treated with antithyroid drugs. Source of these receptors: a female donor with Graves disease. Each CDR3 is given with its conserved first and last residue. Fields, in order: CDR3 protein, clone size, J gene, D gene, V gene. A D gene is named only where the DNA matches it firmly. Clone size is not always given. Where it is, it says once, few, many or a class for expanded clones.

CDR3 protein: CASSFATKGYEQYF; clone size: many; J gene: TRBJ2-7; D gene: NA; V gene: TRBV12-3/TRBV12-4
CDR3 protein: CASSSRDGTDEQFF; clone size: NA; J gene: TRBJ2-1; D gene: NA; V gene: TRBV7-9
CDR3 protein: CASSHRIQGEKLFF; clone size: many; J gene: TRBJ1-4; D gene: TRBD1; V gene: TRBV27
CDR3 protein: CASRVTTGTHEQYF; clone size: many; J gene: TRBJ2-7; D gene: TRBD1; V gene: TRBV6-1
CDR3 protein: CASSLPDRASSEQYF; clone size: many; J gene: TRBJ2-7; D gene: TRBD1; V gene: TRBV12-3/TRBV12-4
CDR3 protein: CASSRGSHLNTGELFF; clone size: NA; J gene: TRBJ2-2; D gene: NA; V gene: TRBV5-6
CDR3 protein: CASSEVGMWDTEAFF; clone size: many; J gene: TRBJ1-1; D gene: NA; V gene: TRBV2
CDR3 protein: CASSLVGSRFYEQYF; clone size: NA; J gene: TRBJ2-7; D gene: NA; V gene: TRBV7-2
CDR3 protein: CASSPLTGAYNEQFF; clone size: few; J gene: TRBJ2-1; D gene: NA; V gene: TRBV18
CDR3 protein: CAISESPSSYEQYF; clone size: NA; J gene: TRBJ2-7; D gene: NA; V gene: TRBV10-3
CDR3 protein: CASSSSGSNQPQHF; clone size: few; J gene: TRBJ1-5; D gene: NA; V gene: TRBV7-9
CDR3 protein: CASSLVPGGVRVGELFF; clone size: many; J gene: TRBJ2-2; D gene: TRBD2; V gene: TRBV7-8
CDR3 protein: CASSLPGTQSSYEQYF; clone size: many; J gene: TRBJ2-7; D gene: NA; V gene: TRBV28
CDR3 protein: CASTRDPFNSPLHF; clone size: many; J gene: TRBJ1-6; D gene: NA; V gene: TRBV2
CDR3 protein: CASSWTGSVSDTQYF; clone size: NA; J gene: TRBJ2-3; D gene: TRBD1; V gene: TRBV6-5
CDR3 protein: CASSLGGLNQPQHF; clone size: many; J gene: TRBJ1-5; D gene: NA; V gene: TRBV27
CDR3 protein: CASSVDQGTYEQYF; clone size: many; J gene: TRBJ2-7; D gene: NA; V gene: TRBV9
CDR3 protein: CTSSPEGGTGGVETQYF; clone size: NA; J gene: TRBJ2-5; D gene: TRBD1; V gene: TRBV2
CDR3 protein: CSARDTDFRPGAGQPQHF; clone size: NA; J gene: TRBJ1-5; D gene: NA; V gene: TRBV20-1
CDR3 protein: CASSGPGTTSGEETQYF; clone size: many; J gene: TRBJ2-5; D gene: TRBD2; V gene: TRBV2
CDR3 protein: CASSGSGRNQETQYF; clone size: NA; J gene: TRBJ2-5; D gene: TRBD2; V gene: TRBV5-1
CDR3 protein: CASSPNNEQFF; clone size: NA; J gene: TRBJ2-1; D gene: NA; V gene: TRBV2
CDR3 protein: CASSRLAGSGF; clone size: NA; J gene: TRBJ2-5; D gene: TRBD2; V gene: TRBV7-6
CDR3 protein: CASSLAGANIQYF; clone size: few; J gene: TRBJ2-4; D gene: NA; V gene: TRBV7-9
CDR3 protein: CATSDSGANEKLFF; clone size: many; J gene: TRBJ1-4; D gene: NA; V gene: TRBV24-1
CDR3 protein: CASSRTPGTGNTEAFF; clone size: NA; J gene: TRBJ1-1; D gene: NA; V gene: TRBV7-9
CDR3 protein: CASSFVGMNTEAFF; clone size: NA; J gene: TRBJ1-1; D gene: NA; V gene: TRBV5-1
CDR3 protein: CASSYSIADSYEQYF; clone size: NA; J gene: TRBJ2-7; D gene: NA; V gene: TRBV6-2/TRBV6-3
CDR3 protein: CASSLVPRAKGNQPQHF; clone size: many; J gene: TRBJ1-5; D gene: NA; V gene: TRBV7-8
CDR3 protein: CASSPGTGAPYEQYF; clone size: many; J gene: TRBJ2-7; D gene: TRBD1; V gene: TRBV28
CDR3 protein: CASSIRAGGPYEQFF; clone size: few; J gene: TRBJ2-1; D gene: TRBD2; V gene: TRBV19
CDR3 protein: CASLDTGQGYF; clone size: many; J gene: TRBJ2-7; D gene: TRBD1; V gene: TRBV2
CDR3 protein: CASSVIGIAKNIQYF; clone size: many; J gene: TRBJ2-4; D gene: NA; V gene: TRBV6-1
CDR3 protein: CASSYSPAGDPRSRNEQFF; clone size: many; J gene: TRBJ2-1; D gene: TRBD2; V gene: TRBV6-5
CDR3 protein: CAWATSGQGYETQYF; clone size: few; J gene: TRBJ2-5; D gene: TRBD1; V gene: TRBV30
CDR3 protein: CASSFKRGDYEQYF; clone size: few; J gene: TRBJ2-7; D gene: TRBD2; V gene: TRBV27
CDR3 protein: CASSEFFVGTSGKSYEQYF; clone size: few; J gene: TRBJ2-7; D gene: TRBD2; V gene: TRBV25-1
CDR3 protein: CASSLPGPRSYEQYF; clone size: NA; J gene: TRBJ2-7; D gene: NA; V gene: TRBV18